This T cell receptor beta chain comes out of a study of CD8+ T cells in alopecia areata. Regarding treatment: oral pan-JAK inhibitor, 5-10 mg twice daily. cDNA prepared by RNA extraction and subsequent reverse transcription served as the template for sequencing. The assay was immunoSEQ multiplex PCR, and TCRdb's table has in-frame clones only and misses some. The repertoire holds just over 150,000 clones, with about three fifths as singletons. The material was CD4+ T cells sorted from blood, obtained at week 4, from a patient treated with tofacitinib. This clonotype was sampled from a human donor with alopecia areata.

The CDR3 coding sequence is TGCGCCAGCAGTCCAACCGGGACAGGGAAAAGTGCGCCCACCTTC. As protein: CASSPTGTGKSAPTF. V is TRBV10-2 and J is TRBJ1-2; 9 nucleotides agree with TRBD1. V gave up 5 bases and J gave up 13 bases; unmatched junction bases: 17. This CDR3 is 15 amino acids long. Germline-derived CDR1 and CDR2 are WSHSY and SAAADI.